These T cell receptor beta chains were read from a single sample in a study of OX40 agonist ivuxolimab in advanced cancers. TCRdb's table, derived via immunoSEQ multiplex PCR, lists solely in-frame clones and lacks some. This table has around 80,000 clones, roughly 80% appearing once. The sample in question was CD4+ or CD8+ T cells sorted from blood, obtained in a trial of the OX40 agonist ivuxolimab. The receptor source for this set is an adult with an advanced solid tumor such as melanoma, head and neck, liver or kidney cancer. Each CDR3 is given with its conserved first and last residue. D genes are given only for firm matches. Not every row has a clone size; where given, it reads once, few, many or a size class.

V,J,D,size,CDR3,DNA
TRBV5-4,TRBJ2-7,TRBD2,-,CASSYRGLADSYEQYF,TGTGCCAGCAGCTACCGAGGACTAGCGGACTCCTACGAGCAGTACTTC
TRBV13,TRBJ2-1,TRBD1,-,CASSSDRGMGNEQFF,TGTGCCAGCAGCTCTGACAGGGGGATGGGAAATGAGCAGTTCTTC
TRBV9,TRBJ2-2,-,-,CASSVRPSTGELFF,TGTGCCAGCAGCGTACGCCCCTCCACCGGGGAGCTGTTTTTT
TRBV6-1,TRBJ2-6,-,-,CASSGGEAGANVLTF,TGTGCCAGCAGTGGGGGGGAGGCTGGGGCCAACGTCCTGACTTTC
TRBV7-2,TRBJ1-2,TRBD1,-,CASSQGTVLSNYGYTF,TGTGCCAGCAGCCAAGGGACAGTTTTGTCTAACTATGGCTACACCTTC
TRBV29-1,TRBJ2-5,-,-,CSVPTLADSWETQYF,TGCAGCGTTCCAACTTTAGCGGACAGCTGGGAGACCCAGTACTTC
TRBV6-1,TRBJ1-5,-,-,CASSEALRAGQPQHF,TGTGCCAGCAGTGAAGCGCTTCGGGCCGGTCAGCCCCAGCATTTT
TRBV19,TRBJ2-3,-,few,CASSMTTDTQYF,TGTGCCAGTAGTATGACGACAGATACGCAGTATTTT
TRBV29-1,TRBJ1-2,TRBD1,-,CSVGGGEAGYTF,TGCAGCGTAGGGGGCGGTGAAGCTGGCTACACCTTC
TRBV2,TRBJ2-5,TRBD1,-,CASSPDRGGGTQYF,TGTGCCAGCAGTCCGGACAGGGGAGGAGGGACCCAGTACTTC